The 19 T cell receptor beta chains presented below share a single source sample, sequenced in a study of neoadjuvant anti-PD-1 for oral cavity cancer. The protocol was immunoSEQ multiplex PCR, while the TCRdb copy is restricted to in-frame clones and leaves out a portion. The sample has roughly 20,000 clones, 45% seen once. Time point given: after neoadjuvant nivolumab, at surgical resection. This sample comprised tumor tissue, obtained after nivolumab (anti-PD-1) treatment. Receptor source: a person aged 35-79 years with oral cavity squamous cell carcinoma.

The V gene is TRBV7-2, the J gene TRBJ1-3; D uncertain. The germline CDR1 and CDR2 sequences are SGHTA and FQGNSA. CDR3 size: 15 residues. Trimming stripped 5 bases from V and 4 bases from J, with 15 bases between. The CDR3 spells CASSPQQARGNTIYF. In DNA, the CDR3 is TGTGCCAGCAGCCCCCAGCAGGCTAGAGGAAACACCATATATTTT.

This clone was seen a few times. The J gene is TRBJ2-7, the V gene TRBV5-6; tentative D call: TRBD1 (7 bases). The CDR3 length is 16 residues. Trimming removed 4 bases at V and 6 bases at J, with 23 bases between. Per the germline V gene, CDR1 is SGHDT and CDR2 is YYEEEE. In DNA form, the CDR3 reads TGTGCCAGCAGCCAGTTGAGACAGGGAGGTTTCGGCGAGCAGTACTTC. Translation gives CASSQLRQGGFGEQYF.

Relative to its sample, this clone is medium-sized. The chain recombines TRBV19 with TRBJ2-5; D may be TRBD2 (5 bases). The CDR3 covers 14 residues. V lost 6 bases to trimming and J lost 5 bases, with 16 bases between them. Germline V gene lookup returns CDR1 LNHDA and CDR2 SQIVND (reference sequence). The CDR3 nucleotides are TGTGCCAGTAGAAACAAGGACTGGCGGGAGACCCAGTACTTC. Protein product: CASRNKDWRETQYF.

The chain is built from TRBV7-6 and TRBJ2-7; TRBD1 matches 8 bases. Trimming took 2 bases from V and 6 from J; bases not matched to a gene: 3. The germline gives CDR1 SGHVS, CDR2 FNYEAQ. The length of the CDR3 is 13 residues. The CDR3 is CASSLKTGAEQYF. The CDR3 DNA reads as TGTGCCAGCAGCTTAAAGACAGGGGCCGAGCAGTACTTC.

The chain combines TRBV13 with TRBJ2-1; tentative D call: TRBD2 (7 bases). Looked up from germline, CDR1 is PRHDT and CDR2 is FYEKMQ (reference sequence). V lost 3 bases, J lost 5 bases, and 26 bases lay in between. The CDR3 has 19 residues. CDR3: CASSFKGGRGTILNNEQFF. The CDR3 DNA sequence: TGTGCCAGCAGCTTCAAAGGGGGGCGCGGGACTATACTTAACAATGAGCAGTTCTTC.

The chain carries TRBV15 and TRBJ2-7, with D possibly matching TRBD1 (6 bases). Germline assignment: CDR1 LNHNV and CDR2 YYDKDF (reference sequence). V lost 1 base and J lost 2, with 9 bases in between. CDR3 length equals 14 residues. CDR3 region: CATSRGTAAYEQYF. The CDR3 coding sequence is TGTGCCACCAGCAGAGGGACAGCGGCCTACGAGCAGTACTTC. Supplemented by reference TRBV15 and TRBJ2-7, the full variable domain reads DAMVIQNPRYQVTQFGKPVTLSCSQTLNHNVMYWYQQKSSQAPKLLFHYYDKDFNNEADTPDNFQSRRPNTSFCFLDIRSPGLGDTAMYLCATSRGTAAYEQYFGPGTRLTVT.

This rearrangement joins TRBV6-5 to TRBJ1-1; no clear D. Looked up from germline, CDR1 is MNHEY and CDR2 is SVGAGI. There are 14 residues in the CDR3. Trimming pared 0 bases from V and 0 bases from J, leaving 5 bases between. The CDR3 region is CASSYSGLNTEAFF. CDR3 DNA sequence: TGTGCCAGCAGTTACTCTGGCCTGAACACTGAAGCTTTCTTT.

The chain employs TRBV30 and TRBJ2-7; weak D call: TRBD1 (6 bases). This CDR3 has 13 residues. The V end was cut by 4 bases, the J end by 3 bases, with 13 bases between. The germline V gene has CDR1 GTSNPN and CDR2 SVGIG (reference sequence). CDR3 sequence reads: CAWIGDNNYEQYF. The CDR3 DNA reads TGTGCCTGGATTGGGGACAACAACTACGAGCAGTACTTC.

The rearrangement joins TRBV5-1 to TRBJ1-1, with TRBD1 identical over 11 bases. Trimming removed 4 bases from V and 0 bases from J; junction bases left unmatched: 8. CDR1 and CDR2 (germline): SGHRS, YFSETQ. CDR3 length: 17 residues. The CDR3 DNA reads as TGCGCCAGCAGCCTCCGGGACAGGGGGGCCATGAACACTGAAGCTTTCTTT. This encodes CASSLRDRGAMNTEAFF.

The V call is TRBV10-1, the J call TRBJ1-2; D is possibly TRBD1 (5 bases). Trimming stripped 3 bases from V and 6 bases from J, with 11 bases between. CDR1 is WNHNN, CDR2 SYGVQD, per germline (reference sequence). The CDR3 is 13 amino acids. The CDR3 DNA reads TGCGCCAGCAGTGACCGTCAGGGAGATGGCTACACCTTC. Residues: CASSDRQGDGYTF.

This rearrangement joins TRBV10-3 to TRBJ2-2, with a weak D call TRBD1 (6 bases). Germline V gene lookup returns CDR1 ENHRY and CDR2 SYGVKD. The CDR3 totals 17 residues. The V gene lost 5 bases and the J gene lost 1 base, with 17 bases spanning the gap. CDR3 DNA sequence: TGTGCCATCAGTACTGTTCAGGGGTGGGGGAACACCGGGGAGCTGTTTTTT. It specifies CAISTVQGWGNTGELFF.

This chain links TRBV5-1 with TRBJ1-1, with D possibly being TRBD1 (5 bases). The CDR3 covers 14 residues. V lost 3 bases to trimming and J lost 1 base, with 10 bases between them. The germline V gene encodes CDR1 SGHRS and CDR2 YFSETQ. Here the CDR3 reads CASSSRESNTEAFF. CDR3 coding DNA: TGCGCCAGCAGCTCCAGGGAGTCGAACACTGAAGCTTTCTTT.

This chain links TRBV7-2 with TRBJ1-6; D uncertain. CDR3 length: 14 amino acids. Germline V lookup: CDR1 SGHTA, CDR2 FQGNSA. V was shortened by 1 base and J by 4 bases, with 5 bases between the two germline ends. The CDR3 is CASSLVGYNSPLHF. As DNA, the CDR3 is TGTGCCAGCAGCTTAGTGGGTTATAATTCACCCCTCCACTTT.

This clone was detected a few times. The rearrangement joins TRBV9 to TRBJ1-4; D is undetermined. The V and J ends lost 2 bases and 7 bases respectively, with 6 bases between them. Per the germline V gene, CDR1 is SGDLS and CDR2 is YYNGEE. This CDR3 contains 12 residues. The CDR3 nucleotides are TGTGCCAGCAGCGTGTCTGGTGAAAAACTGTTTTTT. This codes for CASSVSGEKLFF.

The rearrangement uses TRBV4-2 and TRBJ2-5; TRBD1 is a possible D gene (7 bases). Germline V gene data show CDR1 as LGHNA and CDR2 as YNFKEQ. The CDR3 extends over 13 amino acids. The V and J ends lost 6 bases and 5 bases respectively, with 13 bases between them. The CDR3 region is CASRGAGGETQYF. In DNA form, the CDR3 reads TGTGCCAGCAGGGGGGCAGGGGGGGAGACCCAGTACTTC.

The chain uses TRBV19 and TRBJ2-5; possibly TRBD1 or TRBD2 for D (6 bases each). The V gene lost 5 bases and the J gene lost 7 bases, with 17 bases spanning the gap. Germline CDR1 and CDR2: LNHDA and SQIVND (reference sequence). The CDR3 is 14 amino acids. The CDR3 DNA reads TGTGCCAGTAGTGGAGGGGGGTCGAGGGGGACCCAGTACTTC. This encodes CASSGGGSRGTQYF.

This clone is medium-sized within its sample. The CDR3 reads CAWSVQGIYGYTF. The DNA for the CDR3 is TGTGCCTGGAGTGTACAGGGTATCTACGGCTACACCTTC. This chain links TRBV30 with TRBJ1-2; perhaps TRBD1 as D (6 bases). The V and J ends lost 0 bases and 8 bases respectively, with 13 bases between them. The CDR3 consists of 13 residues. Germline V CDR1 and CDR2: GTSNPN, SVGIG (reference sequence). The full variable domain, completed using reference TRBV30 and TRBJ1-2, is SQTIHQWPATLVQPVGSPLSLECTVEGTSNPNLYWYRQAAGRGLQLLFYSVGIGQISSEVPQNLSASRPQDRQFILSSKKLLLSDSGFYLCAWSVQGIYGYTFGSGTRLTVV.

This clone is classed as medium-sized. This chain connects TRBV7-9 to TRBJ2-7, with D perhaps matching TRBD1 (6 bases). The CDR3 loop spans 16 amino acids. Trimming left V 5 bases short and J 0 bases short, with 17 bases between. Germline V gene data show CDR1 as SEHNR and CDR2 as FQNEAQ (reference sequence). The DNA of the CDR3 is TGTGCCAGCAGCAAGGAGACAGGCTCATACTCCTACGAGCAGTACTTC. This gives the protein CASSKETGSYSYEQYF.

This clone was seen more than once but under ten times. The chain joins TRBV7-9 to TRBJ1-1; TRBD1 agrees at 8 bases. CDR1 is SEHNR and CDR2 is FQNEAQ in the germline V gene (reference sequence). The CDR3 covers 13 residues. V shed 3 bases, J shed 10 bases, and the junction held 7 bases outside the gene matches. This CDR3 reads CASSLRDRGRAFF. The CDR3 DNA is TGTGCCAGCAGCTTGCGCGACAGGGGCAGAGCTTTCTTT.